The following is a T cell receptor (beta chain) sequence with its context. Its antigen is not identified. One end of the junction is discordant with germline, which a read error may explain. In the PCR, 60 Vbeta and 13 Jbeta primers were used. Some clones are missing from TCRdb's copy, which holds only in-frame ones; the method was immunoSEQ multiplex PCR. The sample yields about 190,000 clones, roughly 80% seen once. Germline assignment: CDR1 SEHNR and CDR2 FQNEAQ (reference sequence). This CDR3 comprises 12 residues. The data belong to a study of cytomegalovirus exposure and HLA in healthy donors. General study points: It is likely that the observed cluster of highly shared sequence variants was a sequencing artifact.

The chain recombines TRBV7-9 with TRBJ1-1; D gene uncertain. The TCR was taken from a man between 35 and 55 years old in good health and CMV-seropositive. Material: PBMCs. CDR3 coding DNA: TGTTCCAGCAGCTTGTCGAGCACTGAAGCTTTCTTT. Its protein product is CSSSLSSTEAFF.